This is a list of T cell receptor beta chains from one sample in a study of shared clonotypes between healthy human individuals. Assay used: immunoSEQ multiplex PCR; TCRdb lists only in-frame clones, some missing. Of millions of clones in the sample, over 85% were seen once. The material sequenced was naive CD4+ T cells sorted from blood. These receptors all come from a man between 18 and 29 years old in good health. CDR3s leave out the opening cysteine and the closing phenylalanine or tryptophan. D genes are given only for firm matches.

D: .
V: TRBV28
J: TRBJ1-6
CDR3: ASSALSPLH

D: TRBD1
V: TRBV7-9
J: TRBJ1-2
CDR3: ASSVSTGNYGYT

D: .
V: TRBV6-5
J: TRBJ1-6
CDR3: ASSPRQGGNSPLH

D: .
V: TRBV5-1
J: TRBJ2-2
CDR3: ASSLRRDRRAGELF

D: TRBD1
V: TRBV5-4
J: TRBJ2-3
CDR3: ASSLQGAGDTQY

D: .
V: TRBV6-1
J: TRBJ1-2
CDR3: ASSVAPGTSFYGYT

D: TRBD2
V: TRBV2
J: TRBJ2-6
CDR3: ASKTWTSGTGANVLT

D: TRBD2
V: TRBV19
J: TRBJ2-3
CDR3: ASRTSGGGGWTDTQY

D: .
V: TRBV19
J: TRBJ2-2
CDR3: ASSIGHPGELF

D: .
V: TRBV7-2
J: TRBJ1-1
CDR3: ASSLEKGRAF

D: .
V: TRBV5-1
J: TRBJ1-5
CDR3: ASSFGNQPQH

D: TRBD2
V: TRBV28
J: TRBJ2-3
CDR3: ASSSPGLAGGGDTQY

D: TRBD1
V: TRBV30
J: TRBJ2-7
CDR3: ASRGQGRYEQY

D: TRBD1
V: TRBV9
J: TRBJ1-2
CDR3: ASSSTGYGYT

D: .
V: TRBV30
J: TRBJ1-5
CDR3: AWGREGGQPQH

D: TRBD1
V: TRBV18
J: TRBJ1-2
CDR3: ASSPNRDRGGSGYGYT

D: .
V: TRBV2
J: TRBJ1-3
CDR3: ATQRGSSSGNTIY

D: .
V: TRBV30
J: TRBJ2-7
CDR3: AWSVQPRGEQY

D: .
V: TRBV6-6
J: TRBJ2-2
CDR3: ASRLPSTGELF

D: .
V: TRBV18
J: TRBJ2-3
CDR3: ASSPARDTQY

D: TRBD1
V: TRBV10-3
J: TRBJ1-1
CDR3: AISDPRGPTEAF

D: .
V: TRBV7-2
J: TRBJ1-2
CDR3: ASTRNRGDYGYT

D: .
V: TRBV6-1
J: TRBJ2-7
CDR3: ASIGAYEQY

D: TRBD1
V: TRBV10-3
J: TRBJ1-3
CDR3: AISEKQGSSGNTIY

D: TRBD1
V: TRBV7-2
J: TRBJ2-5
CDR3: ASSLWTGGQETQY

D: .
V: TRBV6-1
J: TRBJ2-7
CDR3: ASTVRNSYEQY

D: .
V: TRBV5-8
J: TRBJ2-7
CDR3: ASSSGAVGGHEQY

D: TRBD1
V: TRBV28
J: TRBJ2-7
CDR3: ASSQPRTGAHEQY

D: TRBD2
V: TRBV9
J: TRBJ2-7
CDR3: ASSVGRGSFSYEQY

D: .
V: TRBV6-1
J: TRBJ1-6
CDR3: ASSDGRGHSPLH

D: .
V: TRBV6-1
J: TRBJ1-2
CDR3: ASSEMGGYT

D: .
V: TRBV5-4
J: TRBJ2-3
CDR3: ASSLGQGPADTQY

D: .
V: TRBV18
J: TRBJ2-7
CDR3: ASSPGTTKTYEQY

D: .
V: TRBV19
J: TRBJ1-1
CDR3: ASSMEAALNTEAF

D: .
V: TRBV7-2
J: TRBJ2-3
CDR3: ASSPDRGRDTQY

D: .
V: TRBV2
J: TRBJ2-3
CDR3: ASSEWQGRDSDTQY

D: .
V: TRBV5-1
J: TRBJ1-3
CDR3: ASSRLGEAGNTIY

D: .
V: TRBV10-3
J: TRBJ2-2
CDR3: AISAGTYNTGELF

D: .
V: TRBV19
J: TRBJ1-6
CDR3: ASSIDRATVGSPLH

D: .
V: TRBV5-6
J: TRBJ2-3
CDR3: ASSLPGDPDTQY

D: TRBD1
V: TRBV15
J: TRBJ2-5
CDR3: ATSRAKVGGTGWRETQY

D: .
V: TRBV6-1
J: TRBJ1-1
CDR3: ASRLTQGLNTEAF

D: .
V: TRBV6-7
J: TRBJ2-1
CDR3: ASSYVQDPQF

D: .
V: TRBV6-1
J: TRBJ2-3
CDR3: ASSEVEMTDTQY

D: .
V: TRBV6-5
J: TRBJ1-5
CDR3: ASSTGFLDGQPQH

D: TRBD1
V: TRBV6-5
J: TRBJ1-5
CDR3: ASSYSGTGYNQPQH

D: .
V: TRBV7-2
J: TRBJ1-4
CDR3: ASSLGAGLNEKLF

D: .
V: TRBV4-1
J: TRBJ2-2
CDR3: ASSPRQEIGELF

D: TRBD1
V: TRBV6-5
J: TRBJ1-6
CDR3: ASSQGQPYNSPLH

D: TRBD1
V: TRBV30
J: TRBJ2-7
CDR3: AWNRGISYEQY